This TCR beta chain was profiled in a study of cytomegalovirus exposure and HLA in healthy donors. Germline V gene data show CDR1 as MNHEY and CDR2 as SVGAGI. The CDR3 is made up of 15 amino acids. The V end lost 6 bases, the J end lost 5 bases, and 17 bases lay between the germline ends. The PCR was carried out with 60 Vbeta primers and 13 Jbeta primers. The repertoire was sequenced with immunoSEQ multiplex PCR; TCRdb's copy has only in-frame clones and lacks some. This table has 150,000 or so clones, about two thirds appearing once. A word on this clone: What it binds is not known.

Study-level results: Researchers reportedly found TCR beta sequences accurately predicted most subjects' HLA-A and HLA-B alleles. Analyzed later, most CMV-associated TCR beta chains appeared HLA-restricted.

At sampling all donors were nominally healthy, likely with unrecorded immune exposures. The gene calls are TRBV6-5 and TRBJ2-1; weak D call: TRBD2 (7 bases). The specimen sequenced was PBMCs. The clonotype comes from a woman aged 18-35 years in good health and CMV-seronegative. The DNA of the CDR3 is TGTGCCAGCAGCCAGGGGCCTAGCGGAAACAATGAGCAGTTCTTC. This encodes CASSQGPSGNNEQFF.